These 23 T cell receptor beta chains share one sample of origin, sequenced in a study of early T cells in non-severe SARS-CoV-2 infection. TCRdb redid the calling of the 5' RACE reads with MiXCR, one entry per CDR3 protein. Of 85,000 to 95,000 distinct CDR3 sequences listed, 16% are singletons. Sequenced here: whole blood, sampled at baseline. The receptors come from an adult who was a healthcare worker with PCR-confirmed SARS-CoV-2 infection or an uninfected control (not recorded which).

A few counts support this clonotype. V gene TRBV7-2 combines with J gene TRBJ1-1; D is undetermined. The ends were cut back, 2 bases at V and 2 bases at J, with 15 bases in the middle. The CDR3 length is 16 residues. Germline values: CDR1 SGHTA, CDR2 FQGNSA. The CDR3 bases are TGTGCCAGCAGCTTATTTTCATGGGGTGTCAACACTGAAGCTTTCTTT. This gives the protein CASSLFSWGVNTEAFF.

This clonotype was seen a few times. This chain's CDR3 is CSAREPGTEGSSPLHF. CDR3 DNA: TGCAGTGCTAGAGAGCCGGGGACCGAGGGGAGTTCACCCCTCCACTTT. The chain uses TRBV20-1 and TRBJ1-6; D perhaps matches TRBD1 (5 bases). Germline CDR1 DFQATT, CDR2 SNEGSKA (reference sequence). The V end was cut by 0 bases, the J end by 9 bases, with 18 bases between. This CDR3 is built from 16 residues.

This clonotype occurred a few times. The chain carries TRBV20-1 and TRBJ2-1, with D maybe TRBD2 (6 bases). The CDR3 has 15 amino acids. Germline loops: CDR1 DFQATT, CDR2 SNEGSKA (reference sequence). V shed 6 bases and J shed 0 bases, with 15 bases lying between them. CDR3 amino acids: CSARFGLNSYNEQFF. The CDR3 coding sequence is TGCAGTGCCCGTTTTGGACTAAACTCCTACAATGAGCAGTTCTTC.

The chain links TRBV24-1 to TRBJ2-5; 10 bases match TRBD1. Germline trimming cut 4 bases from V and 5 bases from J; bases unmatched to any gene: 3. Looked up from germline, CDR1 is KGHDR and CDR2 is SFDVKD. This CDR3 comprises 14 residues. The CDR3 DNA reads as TGTGCCACCAGTGAGTCGGACAGGGGGGAGACCCAGTACTTC. It translates to CATSESDRGETQYF.

A few counts support this clonotype. CDR3 sequence reads: CASRRAGTQYF. CDR3 coding DNA: TGTGCCAGCCGAAGGGCCGGGACGCAGTATTTT. The rearrangement joins TRBV19 to TRBJ2-3; no definite D call. Trimming left V 9 bases short and J 9 bases short, with 13 bases between. The CDR3 contains 11 residues. The V gene's germline CDR1 is LNHDA and CDR2 SQIVND (reference sequence).

This chain uses TRBV6-2 or TRBV6-3 with TRBJ1-2; a weak D match, TRBD1 (6 bases). There are 14 residues in the CDR3. V was clipped by 6 bases and J by 4 bases, with 15 bases between them. Germline V gene lookup returns CDR1 MNHEY and CDR2 SVGEGT. As DNA, the CDR3 is TGTGCCAGCAGCGCCGGACAGCCCGGCTATGGCTACACCTTC. It encodes CASSAGQPGYGYTF.

The chain uses TRBV4-1 and TRBJ1-5, with D possibly being TRBD1 (5 bases). Trimming left V 3 bases short and J 3 bases short, with 18 bases between. Germline CDR1 and CDR2: MGHRA and YSYEKL. The CDR3 contains 17 residues. The CDR3: CASSHALRGEYNQPQHF. The DNA for the CDR3 is TGCGCCAGCAGCCACGCATTGAGAGGGGAGTACAATCAGCCCCAGCATTTT.

This clonotype was counted a few times. The rearrangement links TRBV11-2 to TRBJ2-2, with 9 bases lining up with TRBD2. The length of the CDR3 is 16 residues. Per the germline V gene, CDR1 is SGHAT and CDR2 is FQNNGV. V lost 0 bases and J lost 7; bases outside the gene matches: 6. DNA for the CDR3: TGTGCCAGCAGCTTAGACGGAAGCGGGAGGATCGGGGAGCTGTTTTTT. The encoded protein is CASSLDGSGRIGELFF. The whole variable domain, filled in from reference TRBV11-2 and TRBJ2-2, reads EAGVAQSPRYKIIEKRQSVAFWCNPISGHATLYWYQQILGQGPKLLIQFQNNGVVDDSQLPKDRFSAERLKGVDSTLKIQPAKLEDSAVYLCASSLDGSGRIGELFFGEGSRLTVL.

This clonotype was seen at least ten times. The chain has TRBV20-1 and TRBJ2-1, with TRBD2 matching 13 bases. The CDR3 has 14 amino acids. Per the germline V gene, CDR1 is DFQATT and CDR2 is SNEGSKA (reference sequence). V was clipped by 6 bases and J by 10 bases; unmatched bases: 9. CDR3 loop: CSAVGLAGHMEQFF. The CDR3 nucleotides are TGCAGTGCCGTGGGACTAGCGGGGCACATGGAGCAGTTCTTC.

This clonotype has ten or more counts. The J gene is TRBJ1-2, the V gene TRBV4-1; D is undetermined. The CDR3 extends over 13 amino acids. Trimming stripped 3 bases from V and 7 bases from J, with 12 bases between. CDR1 is MGHRA, CDR2 YSYEKL, per germline. The CDR3 nucleotides are TGCGCCAGCAGCCATACATCAGTTCCTGGCTACACCTTC. The encoded protein is CASSHTSVPGYTF.

This clonotype has only a few counts. The CDR3 nucleotides are TGTGCCAGCAGTACAACAGGGAACGAGCAGTACTTC. Translation gives CASSTTGNEQYF. The V gene is TRBV6-5, the J gene TRBJ2-7; tentative D call: TRBD1 (6 bases). The CDR3 runs 12 residues. The germline CDR1 and CDR2 sequences are MNHEY and SVGAGI. Between the trimmed V and J ends, which lost 5 bases and 5 bases, there was a span of 10 bases.

This clonotype appeared a few times. The CDR3 loop is CASSRLATETQYF. In DNA form, the CDR3 reads TGCGCCAGCAGCCGGTTGGCCACGGAGACCCAGTACTTC. The rearrangement links TRBV5-1 to TRBJ2-5; no firm D call. The germline V gene encodes CDR1 SGHRS and CDR2 YFSETQ. Trimming left V 4 bases short and J 5 bases short, with 12 bases between. The CDR3 runs to 13 residues.

The chain links TRBV12-3 or TRBV12-4 to TRBJ1-1; D is ambiguous. V was clipped by 7 bases and J by 3 bases, with 18 bases between them. This CDR3 has 15 amino acids. CDR3 loop: CASTSLGFMDTEAFF. The CDR3 coding sequence is TGTGCCAGCACCTCATTAGGTTTTATGGACACTGAAGCTTTCTTT.

This clonotype has only a few counts. CDR3 coding DNA: TGCAGTGCTGAGAAGGGGCAAGAGACCCAGTACTTC. Amino acids: CSAEKGQETQYF. V gene TRBV20-1 combines with J gene TRBJ2-5; TRBD1 is a possible D gene (5 bases). With 5 bases removed from V and 2 bases from J, the gap between germline ends came to 9 bases. This CDR3 comprises 12 residues. The germline V gene encodes CDR1 DFQATT and CDR2 SNEGSKA (reference sequence).

The chain is built from TRBV27 and TRBJ2-3; no clear D gene. Germline CDR1 MNHEY, CDR2 SMNVEV (reference sequence). CDR3 size: 14 residues. V lost 3 bases and J 5 bases, leaving 12 bases between the germline ends. The CDR3 DNA sequence: TGTGCCAGCAGTTTTGGCCTATCCGGAGATACGCAGTATTTT. Amino acids: CASSFGLSGDTQYF.

V is TRBV28 and J is TRBJ2-7; D tentatively fits TRBD1 or TRBD2 (6 bases each). Trimming took 5 bases from V and 2 from J, leaving 22 bases between them. CDR1 and CDR2 (germline): MDHEN, SYDVKM. The CDR3 length is 17 residues. CDR3 residues: CASSRQASGAVPYEQYF. CDR3 nucleotide sequence: TGTGCCAGCAGTCGACAGGCCTCGGGGGCTGTACCCTACGAGCAGTACTTC.

The chain recombines TRBV20-1 with TRBJ2-1; 7 bases fit TRBD2. The CDR3 is 14 amino acids. J lost 0 bases, V lost 5 bases, and 4 bases had no gene match. Looked up from germline, CDR1 is DFQATT and CDR2 is SNEGSKA (reference sequence). Written as DNA, the CDR3 is TGCAGTGCTCCTTCGGGAGGCTCCTACAATGAGCAGTTCTTC. Protein sequence: CSAPSGGSYNEQFF.

This clonotype came up many times. The chain uses TRBV6-1 and TRBJ2-4; D possibly corresponds to TRBD1 (5 bases). The CDR3 consists of 13 residues. Germline V gene data show CDR1 as MNHNS and CDR2 as SASEGT. V lost 8 bases, J lost 0 bases, and 8 bases lay in between. The CDR3 nucleotides are TGTGCCAGCGGGGCCCTAGCCAAAAACATTCAGTACTTC. It translates to CASGALAKNIQYF.

The rearrangement links TRBV28 to TRBJ1-1; maybe TRBD1 (5 bases). V was pared by 2 bases and J by 4 bases, with 17 bases between. The CDR3 consists of 16 residues. Per germline, CDR1 MDHEN and CDR2 SYDVKM. CDR3 nucleotide sequence: TGTGCCAGCAGTTTAACCGAGTATGGAGGGGCCACTGAAGCTTTCTTT. Protein product: CASSLTEYGGATEAFF. Using reference TRBV28 and TRBJ1-1 for the parts outside the CDR3, the full variable domain is DVKVTQSSRYLVKRTGEKVFLECVQDMDHENMFWYRQDPGLGLRLIYFSYDVKMKEKGDIPEGYSVSREKKERFSLILESASTNQTSMYLCASSLTEYGGATEAFFGQGTRLTVV.

This clonotype was seen a few times. The V gene is TRBV20-1, the J gene TRBJ1-4, with D maybe TRBD1 (5 bases). V gave up 3 bases and J gave up 8 bases, with 16 bases separating them. Germline CDR1 is DFQATT and CDR2 is SNEGSKA (reference sequence). CDR3 size: 14 residues. CDR3 sequence reads: CSASHWGSSEKLFF. Here the CDR3 DNA reads TGCAGTGCTAGTCATTGGGGGAGTAGCGAAAAACTGTTTTTT.

This clonotype was found a few times. V usage is TRBV6-5 and J usage is TRBJ2-7, with TRBD2 as a possible D gene (7 bases). The germline CDR1 and CDR2 sequences are MNHEY and SVGAGI. This CDR3 spans 15 amino acids. The V end was cut by 2 bases, the J end by 3 bases, with 14 bases between. The CDR3 sequence is CASSYRGRGYYEQYF. The CDR3 DNA is TGTGCCAGCAGTTACAGGGGGAGGGGATACTACGAGCAGTACTTC.

This clonotype showed up just a few times. This chain uses TRBV25-1 with TRBJ2-7; 11 nucleotides match TRBD2. Trimming at V came to 8 bases and at J to 4 bases, leaving 4 bases not matched to a gene. The CDR3 consists of 13 residues. Germline-derived CDR1 and CDR2 are MGHDK and SYGVNS. This CDR3 reads CASALAGVYEQYF. The CDR3 nucleotides read TGTGCCAGCGCACTAGCGGGAGTTTACGAGCAGTACTTC.

This clonotype was found once. This chain connects TRBV10-2 to TRBJ2-2, with TRBD2 as a possible D gene (6 bases). From germline, CDR1 is WSHSY and CDR2 SAAADI. The CDR3 covers 14 residues. V lost 2 bases to trimming and J lost 7 bases, with 11 bases between them. The CDR3 DNA reads as TGCGCCAGCAGTGAGGTTCGGGAGAGCGGGGAGCTGTTTTTT. Amino acid sequence: CASSEVRESGELFF.